These T cell receptor beta chains were read from a single sample in a study of regulatory T cells in long-lasting Graves disease. TCRdb reprocessed the multiplex PCR reads with MiXCR, giving one entry per CDR3 protein. The data hold 350,000 to 500,000 distinct CDR3 sequences, with about 16% observed a single time. These data were also reused for a study on T cells in Graves' hyperthyroidism and ophthalmopathy.

Sequencing was performed on peripheral blood mononuclear cells (PBMCs), taken at new diagnosis, from a patient treated with antithyroid drugs. These receptors were obtained from a woman under 30 with Graves disease. Each CDR3 is given with its conserved first and last residue. D genes are given only for firm matches. Clone size is given for some rows only: seen once, a few or many times, or a class if the clone is expanded.

v_call	j_call	d_call	clone_size	cdr3_aa	cdr3_nt
TRBV7-2	TRBJ1-6	NA	many	CASSATMGSPLHF	TGTGCCAGCAGCGCGACTATGGGCTCACCCCTCCACTTT
TRBV7-2	TRBJ1-1	NA	many	CASSLAAPGAEAFF	TGTGCCAGCAGCTTAGCGGCCCCGGGGGCTGAAGCTTTCTTT
TRBV28	TRBJ1-2	TRBD1	few	CASSSYRGGYTF	TGTGCCAGCAGTTCCTACAGGGGTGGCTACACCTTC
TRBV13	TRBJ2-3	NA	many	CASKRVGVDTQYF	TGTGCCAGCAAGAGGGTCGGTGTAGATACGCAGTATTTT
TRBV19	TRBJ2-2	TRBD2	NA	CASRPGLAGAGNTGELFF	TGTGCCAGTAGACCGGGACTAGCGGGAGCGGGGAACACCGGGGAGCTGTTTTTT
TRBV6-2/TRBV6-3	TRBJ2-1	TRBD1	few	CASSGYRGLQGNEQFF	TGTGCCAGCAGTGGGTACAGGGGGCTCCAGGGAAATGAGCAGTTCTTC
TRBV5-5	TRBJ2-1	NA	NA	CASRHSAAGGYNEQFF	TGTGCCAGCAGACACTCCGCGGCGGGTGGGTACAATGAGCAGTTCTTC
TRBV5-6	TRBJ2-1	TRBD1	few	CASSWTGTDAFYNEQFF	TGTGCCAGCAGCTGGACCGGGACAGACGCCTTTTACAATGAGCAGTTCTTC
TRBV6-1	TRBJ2-1	TRBD2	many	CASRGSGRAEYNEQFF	TGTGCCAGCCGGGGAAGCGGGAGGGCCGAGTACAATGAGCAGTTCTTC
TRBV12-3/TRBV12-4	TRBJ2-7	NA	many	CASSLGPRLGEQYF	TGTGCCAGCAGTTTAGGCCCTCGACTTGGCGAGCAGTACTTC
TRBV29-1	TRBJ2-7	NA	few	CSVEEGLNEQYF	TGCAGCGTTGAAGAGGGGCTAAACGAGCAGTACTTC
TRBV28	TRBJ2-5	NA	few	CASSQSLETQYF	TGTGCCAGCAGTCAAAGCCTTGAGACCCAGTACTTC
TRBV10-1	TRBJ2-2	NA	few	CASSSIGRTGELFF	TGCGCCAGCAGCTCCATCGGACGGACCGGGGAGCTGTTTTTT
TRBV29-1	TRBJ2-7	NA	NA	CSVVKGTYEQYF	TGCAGCGTTGTGAAGGGTACCTACGAGCAGTACTTC
TRBV19	TRBJ2-7	TRBD2	NA	CASSMGGLAAYEQYF	TGTGCCAGTAGTATGGGCGGACTAGCGGCTTACGAGCAGTACTTC
TRBV5-4	TRBJ2-3	NA	NA	CASSLAQRDPSTDTQYF	TGTGCCAGCAGCTTGGCCCAGAGGGACCCTAGCACAGATACGCAGTATTTT
TRBV4-2	TRBJ1-5	NA	many	CASSQDGGANQPQHF	TGTGCCAGCAGCCAAGATGGGGGGGCAAATCAGCCCCAGCATTTT
TRBV27	TRBJ2-7	NA	many	CASSLQDGTYEQYF	TGTGCCAGCAGTTTACAGGACGGGACCTACGAGCAGTACTTC
TRBV24-1	TRBJ2-5	TRBD1	many	CATSDFRQGRQETQYF	TGTGCCACCAGTGACTTCAGACAGGGTAGACAAGAGACCCAGTACTTC
TRBV4-3	TRBJ1-6	NA	NA	CASSQGSGVNSPLHF	TGCGCCAGCAGCCAAGGATCCGGGGTAAATTCACCCCTCCACTTT
TRBV25-1	TRBJ2-2	TRBD1	few	CASTGTGSKHVSGELFF	TGTGCCAGCACCGGGACAGGGTCCAAACATGTGTCCGGGGAGCTGTTTTTT
TRBV6-1	TRBJ1-6	TRBD1	NA	CASSEAGDRVYYNSPLHF	TGTGCCAGCAGTGAAGCTGGCGACAGGGTCTACTATAATTCACCCCTCCACTTT
TRBV6-2/TRBV6-3	TRBJ2-7	TRBD2	NA	CASSETSGSASYYEQYF	TGTGCCAGCAGTGAAACTAGCGGGAGCGCATCCTACTACGAGCAGTACTTC
TRBV7-9	TRBJ2-7	NA	many	CASSPYGGEGYEQYF	TGTGCCAGCAGCCCCTATGGGGGAGAGGGCTACGAGCAGTACTTC
TRBV5-1	TRBJ2-7	NA	many	CASSLGAGTYEQYF	TGCGCCAGCAGCTTAGGGGCAGGGACGTACGAGCAGTACTTC
TRBV7-6	TRBJ2-3	TRBD2	many	CASSPKTSGASTDTQYF	TGTGCCAGCAGCCCTAAGACTAGCGGTGCTAGCACAGATACGCAGTATTTT
TRBV28	TRBJ2-7	TRBD2	many	CASSPGLALNEQYF	TGTGCCAGCAGCCCGGGACTAGCTCTTAACGAGCAGTACTTC
TRBV12-3/TRBV12-4	TRBJ1-2	NA	NA	CASSGQGRRGYTF	TGTGCCAGCAGTGGTCAGGGGCGACGTGGCTACACCTTC
TRBV19	TRBJ2-1	TRBD2	few	CASSQPGLMTYEQFF	TGTGCCAGTAGTCAACCGGGACTAATGACTTATGAGCAGTTCTTC
TRBV20-1	TRBJ2-3	NA	many	CSARQFTPSEYTDTQYF	TGCAGTGCTAGACAGTTTACCCCTTCCGAGTACACAGATACGCAGTATTTT
TRBV30	TRBJ2-3	TRBD2	many	CAWTLGTSNTDTQYF	TGTGCCTGGACGCTTGGGACTAGCAATACAGATACGCAGTATTTT
TRBV20-1	TRBJ1-4	NA	NA	CSARDGRSAEKLFF	TGCAGTGCTAGAGATGGTCGCAGCGCGGAAAAACTGTTTTTT
TRBV20-1	TRBJ1-1	TRBD1	many	CSANRGTLNTEAFF	TGCAGTGCGAACAGGGGTACGTTGAACACTGAAGCTTTCTTT
TRBV20-1	TRBJ2-1	TRBD2	NA	CSASRTSGRAGEQFF	TGCAGTGCCTCTCGGACTAGCGGGAGGGCCGGTGAGCAGTTCTTC
TRBV7-6	TRBJ2-5	NA	NA	CVSSPREPETQYF	TGTGTCAGCAGTCCGAGGGAGCCAGAGACCCAGTACTTC
TRBV5-1	TRBJ1-1	TRBD1	many	CASSLGQGGEAFF	TGCGCCAGCAGCTTGGGACAGGGGGGTGAAGCTTTCTTT
TRBV11-3	TRBJ2-3	TRBD2	many	CASSSSGWTDTQYF	TGTGCCAGCAGCTCTAGCGGGTGGACAGATACGCAGTATTTT
TRBV2	TRBJ2-1	NA	few	CAGYGTNYNEQFF	TGTGCCGGATACGGGACAAATTACAATGAGCAGTTCTTC
TRBV5-1	TRBJ2-2	NA	many	CASSLVQNTGELFF	TGCGCCAGCAGCTTGGTACAAAACACCGGGGAGCTGTTTTTT
TRBV28	TRBJ1-4	NA	NA	CASSQEGGTVTNEKLFF	TGTGCCAGCAGCCAAGAGGGGGGGACGGTCACTAATGAAAAACTGTTTTTT
TRBV7-3	TRBJ2-1	NA	many	CASSLNAVNEQFF	TGTGCCAGCAGCTTAAACGCCGTCAATGAGCAGTTCTTC
TRBV28	TRBJ2-1	NA	many	CASSVLVFREQFF	TGTGCCAGCAGTGTCCTAGTTTTTCGTGAGCAGTTCTTC